This record looks at one T cell receptor beta chain sequence and its context. Some clones are missing from TCRdb's copy, which holds only in-frame ones; the method was immunoSEQ multiplex PCR. The table has about 84,000 clones, about 79% seen once. This CDR3 spans 12 amino acids. V lost 3 bases to trimming and J lost 4 bases; unmatched junction nucleotides: 0. The germline V gene encodes CDR1 SGHNT and CDR2 YYREEE (reference sequence). The data originate from a study of control samples from healthy donors and cancer patients. V gene TRBV5-4 combines with J gene TRBJ1-1; 7 nucleotides align to TRBD1. The sample comprised PBMCs. The clonotype comes from a man aged 60-69 years with head and neck cancer. This CDR3 is CASSWDSTEAFF. CDR3 DNA: TGTGCCAGCAGCTGGGACAGCACTGAAGCTTTCTTT.